This TCR beta chain was sequenced during a study of blood T cell repertoires in COVID-19. The V gene lost 1 base and the J gene lost 0 bases, with 12 bases spanning the gap. The CDR3 spans 17 residues. From germline, CDR1 is SGHTA and CDR2 FQGNSA. Sequencing was performed with immunoSEQ multiplex PCR; in TCRdb, only in-frame clones are kept and a portion is missing. The data show 150,000 to 200,000 clones, with about 90% seen just once and around 7% held by the top ten. The specimen was PBMCs or T cells enriched from blood (not recorded which). The chain combines TRBV7-2 with TRBJ1-4, with a weak D call TRBD1 (5 bases). This receptor was taken from a woman aged 50 to 60 who had recovered from COVID-19. The CDR3, as DNA: TGTGCCAGCAGCTTAGTGGGAGGGGCTTCAACTAATGAAAAACTGTTTTTT. It encodes CASSLVGGASTNEKLFF.